These 7 T cell receptor beta chains came from one sample sequenced in a study of blood T cell repertoires in COVID-19. Sequencing was performed with immunoSEQ multiplex PCR; in TCRdb, only in-frame clones are kept and a portion is missing. The top ten clones hold over 9.5% of a sample with about 130,000 clones, almost 80% of them seen once. The material sequenced was peripheral blood. The receptors were gathered from a man in his sixties who had recovered from COVID-19.

This clone was seen a single time. This rearrangement joins TRBV11-2 to TRBJ1-1; D is ambiguous. The CDR3 runs to 13 residues. Germline values: CDR1 SGHAT, CDR2 FQNNGV. The ends were cut back, 1 base at V and 5 bases at J, with 8 bases in the middle. Written as DNA, the CDR3 is TGTGCCAGCAGCTTAGCTTGGCAGACTGAAGCTTTCTTT. It codes for CASSLAWQTEAFF.

V gene TRBV2 combines with J gene TRBJ1-1; D unclear. Looked up from germline, CDR1 is SNHLY and CDR2 is FYNNEI. The CDR3 covers 12 residues. Deletions cut 7 bases from V and 6 bases from J, with 12 bases between. This chain's CDR3 is CASTARRAEAFF. CDR3 DNA sequence: TGTGCCAGCACCGCAAGGCGGGCTGAAGCTTTCTTT.

The chain carries TRBV7-2 and TRBJ2-7; TRBD1 matches 9 bases. The germline V gene encodes CDR1 SGHTA and CDR2 FQGNSA. With V trimmed by 0 bases and J by 5 bases, 11 bases remained unmatched. The length of the CDR3 is 17 residues. DNA of the CDR3: TGTGCCAGCAGCTTAGCTCTACCGGGACAGGGTGTCCACGAGCAGTACTTC. Translating it yields CASSLALPGQGVHEQYF.

The gene calls are TRBV18 and TRBJ1-3; D is perhaps TRBD1 (6 bases). Germline values: CDR1 KGHSH, CDR2 LQKENI. The CDR3 runs to 15 residues. Trimming removed 3 bases from V and 7 bases from J, with 16 bases in between. CDR3 nucleotides: TGTGCCAGCTCACCCGGGACAACCAGCAGCAACACCATATATTTT. Its translation is CASSPGTTSSNTIYF.

The rearrangement links TRBV4-1 to TRBJ1-1; D may be TRBD1 (5 bases). Trimming shortened V by 0 bases and J by 11 bases, and 22 bases separated the two germline ends. The CDR3 contains 16 residues. CDR1 MGHRA and CDR2 YSYEKL come from the germline V gene. The CDR3 region has the DNA TGCGCCAGCAGCCAAGATTATGGGGCCGCGAACACCGGGGCTTTCTTT. Protein sequence: CASSQDYGAANTGAFF.

The chain links TRBV19 to TRBJ1-5; 8 nucleotides align to TRBD1. CDR3 length equals 17 residues. V shed 3 bases and J 5 bases; nucleotides not matched to a gene: 12. Germline assignment: CDR1 LNHDA and CDR2 SQIVND (reference sequence). CDR3 DNA sequence: TGTGCCAGTAGTATCGGGCAGGGGGCGCGGATGTATCAGCCCCAGCATTTT. Translated: CASSIGQGARMYQPQHF. Full variable domain (missing parts from reference TRBV19 and TRBJ1-5): DGGITQSPKYLFRKEGQNVTLSCEQNLNHDAMYWYRQDPGQGLRLIYYSQIVNDFQKGDIAEGYSVSREKKESFPLTVTSAQKNPTAFYLCASSIGQGARMYQPQHFGDGTRLSIL.

The gene calls are TRBV6-2 or TRBV6-3 and TRBJ2-1, with D maybe TRBD2 (6 bases). The CDR3 totals 16 residues. Germline CDR1 reads MNHEY; CDR2 reads SVGEGT. Trimming cost V 2 bases and J 0 bases, with 11 bases left between them. The CDR3 protein is CASSYRDLRSYNEQFF. CDR3 sequence (DNA): TGTGCCAGCAGTTACCGGGACTTGCGCTCCTACAATGAGCAGTTCTTC.